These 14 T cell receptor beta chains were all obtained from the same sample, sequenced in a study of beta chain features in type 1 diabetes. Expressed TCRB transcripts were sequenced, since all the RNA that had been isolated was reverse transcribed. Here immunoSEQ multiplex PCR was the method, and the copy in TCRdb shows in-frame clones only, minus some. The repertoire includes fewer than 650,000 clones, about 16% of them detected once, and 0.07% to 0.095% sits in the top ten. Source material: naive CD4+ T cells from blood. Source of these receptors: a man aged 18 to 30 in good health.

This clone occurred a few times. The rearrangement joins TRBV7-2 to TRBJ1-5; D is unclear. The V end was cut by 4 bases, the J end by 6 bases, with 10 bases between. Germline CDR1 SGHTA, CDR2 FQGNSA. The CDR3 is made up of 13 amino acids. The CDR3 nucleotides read TGTGCCAGCAGCTATTTAGTGGGTCAGCCCCAGCATTTT. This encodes CASSYLVGQPQHF.

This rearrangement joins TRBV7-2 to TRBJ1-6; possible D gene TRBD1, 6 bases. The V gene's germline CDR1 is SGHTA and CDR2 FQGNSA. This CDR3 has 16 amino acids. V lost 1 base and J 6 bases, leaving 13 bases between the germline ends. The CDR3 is CASSLDTGTTNSPLHF. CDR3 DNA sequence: TGTGCCAGCAGCTTAGATACAGGGACGACTAATTCACCCCTCCACTTT.

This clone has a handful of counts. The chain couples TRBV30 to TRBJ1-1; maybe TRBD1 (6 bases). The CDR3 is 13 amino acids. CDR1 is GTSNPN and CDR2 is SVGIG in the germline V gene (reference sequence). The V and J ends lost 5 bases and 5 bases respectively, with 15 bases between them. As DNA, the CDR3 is TGTGCCTGGCGTCGTAGAGGGGGGACTGAAGCTTTCTTT. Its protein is CAWRRRGGTEAFF.

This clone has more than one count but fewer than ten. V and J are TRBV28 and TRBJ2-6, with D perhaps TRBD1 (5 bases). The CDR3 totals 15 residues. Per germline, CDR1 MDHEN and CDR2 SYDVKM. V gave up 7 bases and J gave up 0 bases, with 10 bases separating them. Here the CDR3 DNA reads TGTGCCAGCACTACTGACAGCTCTGGGGCCAACGTCCTGACTTTC. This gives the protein CASTTDSSGANVLTF.

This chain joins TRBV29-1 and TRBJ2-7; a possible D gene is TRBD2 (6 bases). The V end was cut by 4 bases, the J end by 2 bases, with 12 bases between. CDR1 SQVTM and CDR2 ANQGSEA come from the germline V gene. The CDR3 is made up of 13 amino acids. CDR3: CSVGGSGTYEQYF. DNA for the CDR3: TGCAGCGTTGGGGGTAGCGGAACCTACGAGCAGTACTTC.

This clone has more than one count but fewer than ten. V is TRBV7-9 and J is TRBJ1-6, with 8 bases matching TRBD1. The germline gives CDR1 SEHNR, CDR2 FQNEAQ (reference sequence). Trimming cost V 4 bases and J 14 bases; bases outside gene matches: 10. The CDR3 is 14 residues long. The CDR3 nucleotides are TGTGCCAGCAGCTCCGCCTTAATGGACAGGGCCCTCCACTTT. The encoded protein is CASSSALMDRALHF. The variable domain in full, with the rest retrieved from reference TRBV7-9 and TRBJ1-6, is DTGVSQNPRHKITKRGQNVTFRCDPISEHNRLYWYRQTLGQGPEFLTYFQNEAQLEKSRLLSDRFSAERPKGSFSTLEIQRTEQGDSAMYLCASSSALMDRALHFGNGTRLTVT.

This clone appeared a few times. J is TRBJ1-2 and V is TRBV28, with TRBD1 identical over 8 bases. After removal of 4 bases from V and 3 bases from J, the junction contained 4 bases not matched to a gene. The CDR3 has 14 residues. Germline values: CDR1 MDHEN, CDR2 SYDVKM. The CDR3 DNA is TGTGCCAGCAGTTGGACAGGGAGCTACTATGGCTACACCTTC. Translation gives CASSWTGSYYGYTF.

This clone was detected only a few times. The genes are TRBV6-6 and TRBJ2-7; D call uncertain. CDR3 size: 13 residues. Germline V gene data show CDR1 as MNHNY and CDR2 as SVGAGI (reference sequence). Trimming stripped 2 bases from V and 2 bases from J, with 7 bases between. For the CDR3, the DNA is TGTGCCAGCAGTTACACAAGAACCTACGAGCAGTACTTC. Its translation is CASSYTRTYEQYF.

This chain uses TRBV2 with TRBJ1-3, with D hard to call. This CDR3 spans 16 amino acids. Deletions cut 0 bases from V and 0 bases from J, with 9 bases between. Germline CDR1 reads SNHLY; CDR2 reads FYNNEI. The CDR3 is CASSEAGTLSGNTIYF. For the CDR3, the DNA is TGTGCCAGCAGTGAAGCTGGAACTCTCTCTGGAAACACCATATATTTT.

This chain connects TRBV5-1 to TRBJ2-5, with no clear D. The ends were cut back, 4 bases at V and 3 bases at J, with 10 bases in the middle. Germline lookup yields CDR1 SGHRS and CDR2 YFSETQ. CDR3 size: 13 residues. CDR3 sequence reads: CASSLQEKETQYF. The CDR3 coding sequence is TGCGCCAGCAGCCTGCAGGAAAAAGAGACCCAGTACTTC.

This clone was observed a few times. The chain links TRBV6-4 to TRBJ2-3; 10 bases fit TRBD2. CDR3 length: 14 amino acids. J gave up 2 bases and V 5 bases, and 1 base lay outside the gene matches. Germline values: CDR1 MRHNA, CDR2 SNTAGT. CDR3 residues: CASSTSGNTDTQYF. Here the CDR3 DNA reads TGTGCCAGCAGTACTAGCGGGAACACAGATACGCAGTATTTT.

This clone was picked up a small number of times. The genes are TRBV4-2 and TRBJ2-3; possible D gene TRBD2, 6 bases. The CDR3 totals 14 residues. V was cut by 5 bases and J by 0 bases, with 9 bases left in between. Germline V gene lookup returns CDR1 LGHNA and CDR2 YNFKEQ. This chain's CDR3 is CASSEGTSTDTQYF. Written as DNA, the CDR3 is TGTGCCAGCAGCGAAGGGACTAGCACAGATACGCAGTATTTT.

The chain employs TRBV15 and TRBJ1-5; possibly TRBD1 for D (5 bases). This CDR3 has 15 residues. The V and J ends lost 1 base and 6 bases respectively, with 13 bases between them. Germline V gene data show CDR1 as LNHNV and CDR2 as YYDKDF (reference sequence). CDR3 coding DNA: TGTGCCACCAGCAGAGGGCAGGGTTCAGGTCAGCCCCAGCATTTT. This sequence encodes CATSRGQGSGQPQHF. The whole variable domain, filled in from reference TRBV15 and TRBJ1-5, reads DAMVIQNPRYQVTQFGKPVTLSCSQTLNHNVMYWYQQKSSQAPKLLFHYYDKDFNNEADTPDNFQSRRPNTSFCFLDIRSPGLGDTAMYLCATSRGQGSGQPQHFGDGTRLSIL.

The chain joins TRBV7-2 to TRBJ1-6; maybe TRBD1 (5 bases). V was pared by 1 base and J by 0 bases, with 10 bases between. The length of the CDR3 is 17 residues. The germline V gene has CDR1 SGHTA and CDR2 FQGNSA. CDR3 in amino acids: CASSLVGASSYNSPLHF. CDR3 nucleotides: TGTGCCAGCAGCTTAGTAGGGGCAAGCTCCTATAATTCACCCCTCCACTTT. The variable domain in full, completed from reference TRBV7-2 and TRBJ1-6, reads GAGVSQSPSNKVTEKGKDVELRCDPISGHTALYWYRQSLGQGLEFLIYFQGNSAPDKSGLPSDRFSAERTGGSVSTLTIQRTQQEDSAVYLCASSLVGASSYNSPLHFGNGTRLTVT.